These T cell receptor beta chains were read from a single sample in a study of long-term antiretroviral therapy in people with HIV. Clones were read by immunoSEQ multiplex PCR, and TCRdb kept only the in-frame ones, dropping some. The repertoire consists of some 28,000 clones, with 80% to 95% occurring once and the leading ten covering around 4.4%. The sequencing used unsorted PBMCs, collected 5.2 years after starting antiretroviral therapy. The receptor source for this set is a woman aged 40 to 50 with HIV. CDR3s include the opening cysteine and the closing phenylalanine or tryptophan. The D gene is left open where the match is weak. The listing skips clone size in some rows; elsewhere it reads once, few, many or a size class.

cdr3_nt: TGTGCCAGCAGCTTAGCGAGGGTACAGGGGAACAATCAGCCCCAGCATTTT
cdr3_aa: CASSLARVQGNNQPQHF
clone_size: -
d_call: TRBD1
j_call: TRBJ1-5
v_call: TRBV7-2

cdr3_nt: TGTGCCAGCAGTTTCTCTAGGAACACCGGGGAGCTGTTTTTT
cdr3_aa: CASSFSRNTGELFF
clone_size: -
d_call: -
j_call: TRBJ2-2
v_call: TRBV27

cdr3_nt: TGTGCCAGCAGTTATGGACAGAACGGGGAGCTGTTTTTT
cdr3_aa: CASSYGQNGELFF
clone_size: -
d_call: -
j_call: TRBJ2-2
v_call: TRBV7-2

cdr3_nt: TGTGCCAGCAGCACCGTGGGGGCCGCGGAGACCCAGTACTTC
cdr3_aa: CASSTVGAAETQYF
clone_size: -
d_call: -
j_call: TRBJ2-5
v_call: TRBV9

cdr3_nt: TGTGCCAGTAGTATAGTCGGCCCCCCCGCCGGGGAGCTGTTTTTT
cdr3_aa: CASSIVGPPAGELFF
clone_size: -
d_call: -
j_call: TRBJ2-2
v_call: TRBV19

cdr3_nt: TGTGCCAGCAGCGTGACGTTCAGCGACCCTGAAGCTTTCTTT
cdr3_aa: CASSVTFSDPEAFF
clone_size: -
d_call: -
j_call: TRBJ1-1
v_call: TRBV5-6

cdr3_nt: TGTGCCAGCAGTTTGGTAGGGAGGGCGGGCTCCTACAATGAGCAGTTCTTC
cdr3_aa: CASSLVGRAGSYNEQFF
clone_size: -
d_call: TRBD2
j_call: TRBJ2-1
v_call: TRBV27

cdr3_nt: TGTGCCAGCAGGCATGGGGGGCCGGCTTTCTTT
cdr3_aa: CASRHGGPAFF
clone_size: -
d_call: -
j_call: TRBJ1-1
v_call: TRBV6-5

cdr3_nt: TGTGCCAGCAGCGATGGACAGGACAATCAGCCCCAGCATTTT
cdr3_aa: CASSDGQDNQPQHF
clone_size: -
d_call: TRBD1
j_call: TRBJ1-5
v_call: TRBV9

cdr3_nt: TGTGCCAGCAGCCCAAACGGGGATCAGCCCCAGCATTTT
cdr3_aa: CASSPNGDQPQHF
clone_size: -
d_call: -
j_call: TRBJ1-5
v_call: TRBV7-8

cdr3_nt: TGTGCCAGCAGTGAAAGGGGGAACAATCAGCCCCAGCATTTT
cdr3_aa: CASSERGNNQPQHF
clone_size: -
d_call: -
j_call: TRBJ1-5
v_call: TRBV2

cdr3_nt: TGTGCCAGCAGTGCTAAGGGGGCTAGCGGGAGGGTGAGGCCCGGGGAGCTGTTTTTT
cdr3_aa: CASSAKGASGRVRPGELFF
clone_size: -
d_call: TRBD2
j_call: TRBJ2-2
v_call: TRBV6-4

cdr3_nt: TGTGCCAGCAGCCAAGGTGGTCAGCCCCAGCATTTT
cdr3_aa: CASSQGGQPQHF
clone_size: -
d_call: -
j_call: TRBJ1-5
v_call: TRBV14

cdr3_nt: TGTGCCAGCAGCCGTAACCTTCGAGTCGGGGAGCTGTTTTTT
cdr3_aa: CASSRNLRVGELFF
clone_size: -
d_call: -
j_call: TRBJ2-2
v_call: TRBV14

cdr3_nt: TGTGCCAGCAGCCGGGACAAAACCTACGAGCAGTACTTC
cdr3_aa: CASSRDKTYEQYF
clone_size: -
d_call: -
j_call: TRBJ2-7
v_call: TRBV7-2

cdr3_nt: TGTGCAAGTCGCTCGGCGGACAGGGGACAGGGGGCCTTTGAAGCTTTCTTT
cdr3_aa: CASRSADRGQGAFEAFF
clone_size: once
d_call: -
j_call: TRBJ1-1
v_call: TRBV12-2

cdr3_nt: TGTGCCAGCAGTTACTCGCGGTTCACCGGGGAGCTGTTTTTT
cdr3_aa: CASSYSRFTGELFF
clone_size: -
d_call: -
j_call: TRBJ2-2
v_call: TRBV6-5

cdr3_nt: TGTGCCATCAAGCCCCGGACTAGCGGGGGACGACACCAAGAGACCCAGTACTTC
cdr3_aa: CAIKPRTSGGRHQETQYF
clone_size: -
d_call: TRBD2
j_call: TRBJ2-5
v_call: TRBV10-3

cdr3_nt: TGTGCTAGTGGCCGCCCCACGAGCTCCTACAATGAGCAGTTCTTC
cdr3_aa: CASGRPTSSYNEQFF
clone_size: -
d_call: -
j_call: TRBJ2-1
v_call: TRBV12-5

cdr3_nt: TGCGCCAGCAGCATAACCGTACAGGGTTCCGGGGAGCTGTTTTTT
cdr3_aa: CASSITVQGSGELFF
clone_size: -
d_call: -
j_call: TRBJ2-2
v_call: TRBV5-1

cdr3_nt: TGTGCCAGCAGCTTTCAGGAGGGCCTAGGCGGTGAGCAGTTCTTC
cdr3_aa: CASSFQEGLGGEQFF
clone_size: -
d_call: -
j_call: TRBJ2-1
v_call: TRBV7-2

cdr3_nt: TGTGCCAGCAGAGAATTAGGGGGGGGGAACACTGAAGCTTTCTTT
cdr3_aa: CASRELGGGNTEAFF
clone_size: -
d_call: -
j_call: TRBJ1-1
v_call: TRBV27

cdr3_nt: TGTGCCAGCAGTTACGACTCCCACTCTGGAAACACCATATATTTT
cdr3_aa: CASSYDSHSGNTIYF
clone_size: -
d_call: -
j_call: TRBJ1-3
v_call: TRBV6-5

cdr3_nt: TGTGCCAGCAGCGTAGGAGGGACCTACGAGCAGTACTTC
cdr3_aa: CASSVGGTYEQYF
clone_size: -
d_call: -
j_call: TRBJ2-7
v_call: TRBV9

cdr3_nt: TGTGCCAGCAGCCGCCCGTTCCGGGACCTCGGAGATACGCAGTATTTT
cdr3_aa: CASSRPFRDLGDTQYF
clone_size: -
d_call: -
j_call: TRBJ2-3
v_call: TRBV11-2

cdr3_nt: TGTGCCAGCAGCGTGGGGCGGGGACCAGATACGCAGTATTTT
cdr3_aa: CASSVGRGPDTQYF
clone_size: once
d_call: -
j_call: TRBJ2-3
v_call: TRBV9

cdr3_nt: TGTGCCAGCAGCTTGGTGTGGGAGGGCTTCTACAATGAGCAGTTCTTC
cdr3_aa: CASSLVWEGFYNEQFF
clone_size: -
d_call: TRBD2
j_call: TRBJ2-1
v_call: TRBV5-6

cdr3_nt: TGTGCCAGCCGGGACAGAACCAATGAGCAGTTCTTC
cdr3_aa: CASRDRTNEQFF
clone_size: -
d_call: TRBD1
j_call: TRBJ2-1
v_call: TRBV2

cdr3_nt: TGTGCCAGCAGCGGGGGGACAGTAGATAATTCACCCCTCCACTTT
cdr3_aa: CASSGGTVDNSPLHF
clone_size: -
d_call: TRBD1
j_call: TRBJ1-6
v_call: TRBV11-1

cdr3_nt: TGTGCCAGCTCACCCCGGGACAGGGGAGGTACTGAAGCTTTCTTT
cdr3_aa: CASSPRDRGGTEAFF
clone_size: -
d_call: TRBD1
j_call: TRBJ1-1
v_call: TRBV18

cdr3_nt: TGTGCCAGCAGCCTCGGACAGGGGCTACACAATGAGCAGTTCTTC
cdr3_aa: CASSLGQGLHNEQFF
clone_size: -
d_call: TRBD1
j_call: TRBJ2-1
v_call: TRBV5-5

cdr3_nt: TGTGCCAGCAGCTTAGACGACAGACCAAATGAAAAACTGTTTTTT
cdr3_aa: CASSLDDRPNEKLFF
clone_size: once
d_call: -
j_call: TRBJ1-4
v_call: TRBV7-8

cdr3_nt: TGTGCCAGTAGTATGAGTGGCGGGGGGGGGTACAATGAGCAGTTCTTC
cdr3_aa: CASSMSGGGGYNEQFF
clone_size: -
d_call: TRBD2
j_call: TRBJ2-1
v_call: TRBV19

cdr3_nt: TGTGCCAGCAGCGAGGGGGCCGGGGAGCTGTTTTTT
cdr3_aa: CASSEGAGELFF
clone_size: once
d_call: -
j_call: TRBJ2-2
v_call: TRBV2

cdr3_nt: TGTGCCAGCAGTCCGGTAAGCTCCTACAATGAGCAGTTCTTC
cdr3_aa: CASSPVSSYNEQFF
clone_size: -
d_call: -
j_call: TRBJ2-1
v_call: TRBV6-5

cdr3_nt: TGTGCCATCAGTGAGGGGGCCCACCCCACAGATACGCAGTATTTT
cdr3_aa: CAISEGAHPTDTQYF
clone_size: once
d_call: -
j_call: TRBJ2-3
v_call: TRBV10-3

cdr3_nt: TGCGCCAGCAGCTTGGGCTCTGGCGAAAACATTCAGTACTTC
cdr3_aa: CASSLGSGENIQYF
clone_size: -
d_call: -
j_call: TRBJ2-4
v_call: TRBV5-1

cdr3_nt: TGCGCCAGCAGCTTGGAAGGGGAAAGGGTTGAAGCTTTCTTT
cdr3_aa: CASSLEGERVEAFF
clone_size: -
d_call: -
j_call: TRBJ1-1
v_call: TRBV5-1

cdr3_nt: TGTGCCAGCAGCGCGGGGACGAGTAGGCGGCCCAGGAGCTCCTACAATGAGCAGTTCTTC
cdr3_aa: CASSAGTSRRPRSSYNEQFF
clone_size: few
d_call: -
j_call: TRBJ2-1
v_call: TRBV7-8

cdr3_nt: TGCAGTGCTAGACTTCAAGAGACCCAGTACTTC
cdr3_aa: CSARLQETQYF
clone_size: -
d_call: -
j_call: TRBJ2-5
v_call: TRBV20-1